The 11 T cell receptor beta chains below all came from one sample that was sequenced in a study of preoperative IRX-2 immunotherapy in early breast cancer. Sequencing was performed with immunoSEQ multiplex PCR; in TCRdb, only in-frame clones are kept and a portion is missing. This sample has 25,000 to 30,000 clones, with 82% found just once. The treatment denotes: preoperative locoregional IRX-2 cytokine immunotherapy. Sample collection occurred from a patient treated with IRX-2 immunotherapy. The receptors come from a human donor with breast cancer.

The chain combines TRBV28 with TRBJ2-3; 12 positions agree with TRBD2. The V gene end was trimmed by 2 bases and the J gene end by 3 bases; junction bases not matched to a gene: 0. The CDR3 has 15 residues. Germline V gives CDR1 MDHEN, CDR2 SYDVKM. The CDR3 nucleotides read TGTGCCAGCAGTTTACTAGCGGGGGGGACAGATACGCAGTATTTT. Amino acids: CASSLLAGGTDTQYF. The complete variable domain, with remaining parts taken from reference TRBV28 and TRBJ2-3, reads DVKVTQSSRYLVKRTGEKVFLECVQDMDHENMFWYRQDPGLGLRLIYFSYDVKMKEKGDIPEGYSVSREKKERFSLILESASTNQTSMYLCASSLLAGGTDTQYFGPGTRLTVL.

The V gene is TRBV6-8, the J gene TRBJ2-3; 9 bases agree with TRBD2. The V segment lost 2 bases and the J segment 1 base; nucleotides outside the gene matches: 4. Looked up from germline, CDR1 is MNHGY and CDR2 is SAAAGT. The CDR3 is 16 amino acids. The CDR3 loop is CASSYLAGGRTDTQYF. The CDR3 nucleotides are TGTGCCAGCAGTTACCTTGCGGGGGGGCGCACAGATACGCAGTATTTT.

This rearrangement joins TRBV6-8 to TRBJ2-7, with D possibly TRBD1 on 5 matching bases. The CDR3 consists of 15 residues. Germline CDR1 is MNHGY and CDR2 is SAAAGT. Trimming took 3 bases from V and 1 from J, leaving 13 bases between them. In DNA form, the CDR3 reads TGTGCCAGCAGTTATTACCAGGGTAGTTCCTACGAGCAGTACTTC. Translated: CASSYYQGSSYEQYF.

V and J are TRBV19 and TRBJ1-4; D remains unclear. This CDR3 is 16 amino acids long. Germline V gene sequence: CDR1 LNHDA, CDR2 SQIVND (reference sequence). Trimming stripped 7 bases from V and 0 bases from J, with 15 bases between. This CDR3 reads CASTSSEPPTNEKLFF. CDR3 coding DNA: TGTGCCAGTACCTCGTCCGAGCCCCCAACTAATGAAAAACTGTTTTTT.

The V and J genes are TRBV5-1 and TRBJ2-5, with D possibly TRBD2 on 6 matching bases. Germline CDR1 is SGHRS and CDR2 is YFSETQ. This CDR3 comprises 15 residues. Trimming took off 5 bases at V and 2 bases at J, with 16 bases between the two ends. The CDR3 DNA reads as TGCGCCAGCAGTTATCTGACGGAGGGGCAAGAGACCCAGTACTTC. Translation gives CASSYLTEGQETQYF.

The J gene is TRBJ1-1, the V gene TRBV6-8; 10 positions agree with TRBD1. The junction had 2 bases not matched to a gene; V was cut back by 0 bases and J by 7 bases. The germline gives CDR1 MNHGY, CDR2 SAAAGT. The CDR3 runs to 14 residues. CDR3 loop: CASSYSGDRGEAFF. CDR3 bases: TGTGCCAGCAGTTACTCGGGGGACAGGGGTGAAGCTTTCTTT.

The V and J genes are TRBV11-3 and TRBJ2-3, with a possible D match to TRBD1 (5 bases). Germline CDR1 SGHNT, CDR2 YENEEA. The CDR3 loop spans 14 amino acids. Trimming pared 5 bases from V and 4 bases from J, leaving 13 bases between. CDR3: CASSRTGPPDTQYF. As DNA, the CDR3 is TGTGCCAGCAGCCGCACAGGACCTCCAGATACGCAGTATTTT.

V is TRBV15 and J is TRBJ2-1; TRBD1 agrees at 9 bases. The CDR3 is made up of 15 amino acids. The germline gives CDR1 LNHNV, CDR2 YYDKDF (reference sequence). V dropped 5 bases and J dropped 2; count of bases not matched to a gene: 4. CDR3 sequence: CATSLDRGAYNEQFF. CDR3 nucleotide sequence: TGTGCCACCAGCTTGGACAGGGGAGCCTACAATGAGCAGTTCTTC.

The rearrangement uses TRBV19 and TRBJ2-3, with no clear D. The CDR3 is made up of 12 amino acids. V lost 2 bases to trimming and J lost 2 bases, with 2 bases between them. Germline lookup yields CDR1 LNHDA and CDR2 SQIVND (reference sequence). DNA of the CDR3: TGTGCCAGTAGTATAAACACAGATACGCAGTATTTT. Translated: CASSINTDTQYF.

V gene TRBV28 combines with J gene TRBJ2-1, with D perhaps matching TRBD2 (5 bases). CDR3 length: 16 residues. Germline V CDR1 and CDR2: MDHEN, SYDVKM. The V end was cut by 7 bases, the J end by 1 base, with 17 bases between. The CDR3 bases are TGTGCCAGCACTCTTAGCCGGGATCCATCCTACAATGAGCAGTTCTTC. Encoded protein: CASTLSRDPSYNEQFF.

The chain is built from TRBV6-8 and TRBJ2-7; no definite D call. CDR1 MNHGY and CDR2 SAAAGT come from the germline V gene. V lost 2 bases and J 0 bases, leaving 8 bases between the germline ends. The CDR3 spans 14 residues. The CDR3 here is CASSYHGGSYEQYF. CDR3 nucleotides: TGTGCCAGCAGTTACCATGGCGGCTCCTACGAGCAGTACTTC.